Below, 12 T cell receptor beta chains from the same sample are listed, as sequenced in a study of T cells in Graves' hyperthyroidism and ophthalmopathy (dated by TCRdb to about 2019). Libraries were made using multiplex PCR. The run used an Illumina HiSeq 2000. Amplification of TCR beta CDR3 regions was carried out from RNA transcripts. The TCR CDR3 was subjected to a first round of RT-PCR using the HTBI primer set and the Qiagen OneStep RT-PCR kit. TCRdb trimmed public reads at Q25 via fastp, called clones via MiXCR and kept in-frame beta chains. CDR3 protein duplicates are merged, each entry listing the most common genes and DNA. This sample lists some 510,000 distinct CDR3 sequences; about a fifth were detected once. The top ten clonotypes cover around a quarter of the sample. Sequencing was carried out using blood. The source is a man in his late teens or twenties with Graves' hyperthyroidism.

This clonotype was counted between two and nine times. The chain joins TRBV4-1 to TRBJ1-5, with D unresolved. V was pared by 1 base and J by 1 base, with 8 bases between. Germline V gene sequence: CDR1 MGHRA, CDR2 YSYEKL. The length of the CDR3 is 15 residues. CDR3 nucleotide sequence: TGCGCCAGCAGCCAAGGGACTGAGAGCAATCAGCCCCAGCATTTT. It translates to CASSQGTESNQPQHF.

The gene calls are TRBV6-1 and TRBJ1-6; D perhaps matches TRBD1 (6 bases). V gave up 4 bases and J gave up 0 bases, with 19 bases separating them. The CDR3 sequence is 19 residues long. CDR1 and CDR2 from the germline V gene are MNHNS and SASEGT. CDR3 protein: CASSGRGGSRSSYNSPLHF. The CDR3 DNA sequence: TGTGCCAGCAGTGGAAGGGGGGGTTCAAGGAGCTCCTATAATTCACCCCTCCACTTT.

In its sample, this clonotype was seen many times. This chain uses TRBV2 with TRBJ2-2; 7 bases align to TRBD2. In germline, CDR1 is SNHLY, CDR2 FYNNEI. Trimming took 8 bases from V and 5 from J; bases not matched to a gene: 11. This CDR3 is 15 amino acids long. The CDR3 protein is CASVGGTPRTGELFF. The CDR3 DNA reads TGTGCCAGCGTGGGGGGGACCCCACGGACCGGGGAGCTGTTTTTT. The full variable domain, in which reference TRBV2 and TRBJ2-2 provide the parts outside the CDR3, is EPEVTQTPSHQVTQMGQEVILRCVPISNHLYFYWYRQILGQKVEFLVSFYNNEISEKSEIFDDQFSVERPDGSNFTLKIRSTKLEDSAMYFCASVGGTPRTGELFFGEGSRLTVL.

This clonotype was seen repeatedly, ten times or more. J is TRBJ2-2 and V is TRBV11-2, with 8 bases identical to TRBD2. This CDR3 is 16 amino acids long. V lost 5 bases, J lost 7 bases, and 12 bases stayed unmatched. Germline values: CDR1 SGHAT, CDR2 FQNNGV. The CDR3 loop is CASSLMGLGVVGELFF. The CDR3 bases are TGTGCCAGCAGCCTAATGGGACTAGGAGTTGTCGGGGAGCTGTTTTTT.

This clonotype has a count of ten or more. This chain links TRBV2 with TRBJ2-2; no reliable D call. Looked up from germline, CDR1 is SNHLY and CDR2 is FYNNEI. The CDR3 runs 15 residues. V was trimmed by 2 bases and J by 6 bases, leaving 13 bases between them. CDR3 amino acids: CASSESSAGSGELFF. CDR3 nucleotide sequence: TGTGCCAGCAGTGAAAGCTCGGCCGGTTCCGGGGAGCTGTTTTTT.

Remarks on this clonotype: The CDR3 does not end in the conserved phenylalanine or tryptophan, so this is likely a read error. No DNA is shown, since the ends of the CDR3 on it are uncertain; the CDR3 is the one TCRdb lists. This chain uses TRBV6-5 with TRBJ1-2; the tabulated D call, TRBD1, remains unverified against the DNA. A total of 16 residues make up the CDR3, ends included. Germline V gives CDR1 MNHEY, CDR2 SVGAGI. CDR3 protein: CASSYSGGPGNYGYTY.

As regards this clonotype: At one of its ends the junction is not consistent with the germline gene, which may arise from a read error. The chain recombines TRBV6-1 with TRBJ1-5; no clear D. This CDR3 contains 13 residues. CDR1 is MNHNS and CDR2 is SASEGT in the germline V gene. The CDR3 nucleotides are TGTGCCAGCACAGTTCTGAACAATCAGCCTCAGCATTTT. Amino acids: CASTVLNNQPQHF.

The J gene is TRBJ1-2, the V gene TRBV6-2 or TRBV6-3; 7 bases are shared with TRBD1. The CDR3 totals 12 residues. V was pared by 6 bases and J by 6 bases, with 4 bases of the junction left unmatched. Germline V gene data show CDR1 as MNHEY and CDR2 as SVGEGT. CDR3 DNA: TGTGCCAGCAGCTCCCAGGGGGATGGCTACACCTTC. This encodes CASSSQGDGYTF.

The chain uses TRBV28 and TRBJ1-1; D not resolved. Germline CDR1 MDHEN, CDR2 SYDVKM. The CDR3 contains 13 residues. With 6 bases removed from V and 9 bases from J, the gap between germline ends came to 17 bases. DNA of the CDR3: TGTGCCAGCAGCTTCTCCACTCCTAGTCAAGCTTTCTTT. This codes for CASSFSTPSQAFF.

This clonotype was observed at least ten times. The chain joins TRBV20-1 to TRBJ2-5; D not resolved. The germline CDR1 and CDR2 sequences are DFQATT and SNEGSKA (reference sequence). This CDR3 spans 14 amino acids. V was pared by 1 base and J by 4 bases, with 13 bases between. The CDR3: CSARVYLRGETQYF. The CDR3 DNA sequence: TGCAGTGCTAGAGTCTACCTTCGAGGAGAGACCCAGTACTTC.

V gene TRBV18 combines with J gene TRBJ1-1; TRBD1 is a possible D gene (5 bases). This CDR3 spans 14 amino acids. Germline values: CDR1 KGHSH, CDR2 LQKENI. The ends were cut back, 5 bases at V and 4 bases at J, with 14 bases in the middle. CDR3: CASSEGRGGTEAFF. The CDR3 coding sequence is TGTGCCAGCTCAGAGGGGCGCGGGGGCACTGAAGCTTTCTTT.

This clonotype showed up just a few times. The CDR3 spells CATSDLRQNYSNQPQHF. The CDR3 DNA reads TGTGCCACCAGTGACCTTCGTCAGAACTATAGCAATCAGCCCCAGCATTTT. V is TRBV24-1 and J is TRBJ1-5; D uncertain. Germline CDR1 KGHDR, CDR2 SFDVKD. The V gene lost 4 bases and the J gene lost 0 bases, with 15 bases spanning the gap. There are 17 residues in the CDR3.